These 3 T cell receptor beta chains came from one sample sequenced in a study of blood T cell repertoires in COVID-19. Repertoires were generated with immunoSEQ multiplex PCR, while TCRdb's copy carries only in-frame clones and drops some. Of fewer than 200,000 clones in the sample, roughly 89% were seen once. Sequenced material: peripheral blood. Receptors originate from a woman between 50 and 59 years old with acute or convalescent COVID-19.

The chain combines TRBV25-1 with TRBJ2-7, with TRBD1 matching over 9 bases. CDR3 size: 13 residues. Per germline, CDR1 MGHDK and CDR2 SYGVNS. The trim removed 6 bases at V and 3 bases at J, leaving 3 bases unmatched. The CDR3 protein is CASRRQGGYEQYF. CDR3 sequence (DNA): TGTGCCAGCAGAAGACAGGGGGGCTACGAGCAGTACTTC.

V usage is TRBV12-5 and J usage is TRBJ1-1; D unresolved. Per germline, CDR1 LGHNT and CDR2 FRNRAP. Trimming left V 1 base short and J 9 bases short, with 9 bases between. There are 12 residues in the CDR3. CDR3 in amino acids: CASGLDGVQAFF. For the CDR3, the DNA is TGTGCTAGTGGTTTGGACGGAGTTCAAGCTTTCTTT. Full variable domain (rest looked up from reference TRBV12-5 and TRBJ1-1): DARVTQTPRHKVTEMGQEVTMRCQPILGHNTVFWYRQTMMQGLELLAYFRNRAPLDDSGMPKDRFSAEMPDATLATLKIQPSEPRDSAVYFCASGLDGVQAFFGQGTRLTVV.

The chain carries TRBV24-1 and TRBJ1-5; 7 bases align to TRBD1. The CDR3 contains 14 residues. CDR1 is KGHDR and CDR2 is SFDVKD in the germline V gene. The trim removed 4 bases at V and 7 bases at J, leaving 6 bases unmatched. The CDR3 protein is CATSETGVGQPQHF. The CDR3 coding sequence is TGTGCCACCAGTGAAACAGGGGTGGGACAGCCCCAGCATTTT.